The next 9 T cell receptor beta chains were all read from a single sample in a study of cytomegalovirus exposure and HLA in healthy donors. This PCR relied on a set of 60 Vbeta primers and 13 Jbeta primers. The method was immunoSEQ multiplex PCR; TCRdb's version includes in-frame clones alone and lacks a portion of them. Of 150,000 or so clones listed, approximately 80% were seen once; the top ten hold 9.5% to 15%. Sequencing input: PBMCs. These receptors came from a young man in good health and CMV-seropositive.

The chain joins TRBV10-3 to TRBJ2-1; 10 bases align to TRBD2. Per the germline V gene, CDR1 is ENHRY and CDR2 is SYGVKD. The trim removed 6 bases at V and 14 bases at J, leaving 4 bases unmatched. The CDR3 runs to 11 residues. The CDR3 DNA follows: TGTGCCATCAGGGGAGCGGGAGGGGAGTTCTTC. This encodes CAIRGAGGEFF.

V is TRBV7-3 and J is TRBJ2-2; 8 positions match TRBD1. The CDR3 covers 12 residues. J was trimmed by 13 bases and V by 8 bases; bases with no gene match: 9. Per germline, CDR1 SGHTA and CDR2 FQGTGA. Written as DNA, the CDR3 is TGTGCCAGCTCGAACCAAGGGACAGGGCTGTTTTTT. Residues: CASSNQGTGLFF.

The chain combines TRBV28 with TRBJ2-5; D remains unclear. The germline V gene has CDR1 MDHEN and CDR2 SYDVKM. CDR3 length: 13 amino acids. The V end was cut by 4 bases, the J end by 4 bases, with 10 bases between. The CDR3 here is CASSSPVGETQYF. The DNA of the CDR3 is TGTGCCAGCAGTTCCCCGGTTGGAGAGACCCAGTACTTC.

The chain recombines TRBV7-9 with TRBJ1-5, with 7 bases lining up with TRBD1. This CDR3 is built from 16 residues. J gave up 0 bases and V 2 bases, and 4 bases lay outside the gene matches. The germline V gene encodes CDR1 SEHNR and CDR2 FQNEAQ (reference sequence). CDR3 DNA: TGTGCCAGCAGCTTAACAGGGGTTGATAGCAATCAGCCCCAGCATTTT. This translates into CASSLTGVDSNQPQHF. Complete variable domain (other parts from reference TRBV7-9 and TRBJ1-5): DTGVSQNPRHKITKRGQNVTFRCDPISEHNRLYWYRQTLGQGPEFLTYFQNEAQLEKSRLLSDRFSAERPKGSFSTLEIQRTEQGDSAMYLCASSLTGVDSNQPQHFGDGTRLSIL.

The CDR3 DNA reads as TGTGCCAGCAGTGGGAGATTTAACACTGAAGCTTTCTTT. Protein: CASSGRFNTEAFF. The genes are TRBV6-1 and TRBJ1-1; D is ambiguous. Trimming cost V 4 bases and J 2 bases, with 8 bases left between them. This CDR3 contains 13 residues. Per the germline V gene, CDR1 is MNHNS and CDR2 is SASEGT.

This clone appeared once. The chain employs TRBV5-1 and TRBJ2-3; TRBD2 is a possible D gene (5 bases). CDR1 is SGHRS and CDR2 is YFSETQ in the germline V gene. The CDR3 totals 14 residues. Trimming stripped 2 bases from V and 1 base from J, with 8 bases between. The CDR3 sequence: CASSFTRGTDTQYF. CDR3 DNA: TGCGCCAGCAGCTTTACTAGAGGCACAGATACGCAGTATTTT.

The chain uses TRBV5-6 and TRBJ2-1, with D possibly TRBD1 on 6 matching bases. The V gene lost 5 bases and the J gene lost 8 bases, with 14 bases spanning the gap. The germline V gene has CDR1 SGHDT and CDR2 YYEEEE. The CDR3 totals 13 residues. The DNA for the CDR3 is TGTGCCAGCAGTTTTGACAGGAGGTATGAGCAGTTCTTC. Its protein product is CASSFDRRYEQFF.

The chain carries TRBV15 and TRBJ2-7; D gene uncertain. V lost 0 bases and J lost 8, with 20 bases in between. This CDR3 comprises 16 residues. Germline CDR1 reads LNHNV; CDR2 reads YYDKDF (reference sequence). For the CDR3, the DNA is TGTGCCACCAGCAGAGAATTTAAGGTAGGAGTGCAGCAGCAGTACTTC. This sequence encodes CATSREFKVGVQQQYF. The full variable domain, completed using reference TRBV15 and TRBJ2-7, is DAMVIQNPRYQVTQFGKPVTLSCSQTLNHNVMYWYQQKSSQAPKLLFHYYDKDFNNEADTPDNFQSRRPNTSFCFLDIRSPGLGDTAMYLCATSREFKVGVQQQYFGPGTRLTVT.

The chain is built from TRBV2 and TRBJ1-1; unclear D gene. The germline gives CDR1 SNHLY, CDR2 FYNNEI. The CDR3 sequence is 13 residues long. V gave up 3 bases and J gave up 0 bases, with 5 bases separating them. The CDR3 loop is CASSDSMNTEAFF. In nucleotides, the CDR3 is TGTGCCAGCAGTGATTCTATGAACACTGAAGCTTTCTTT.